Following are 27 T cell receptor beta chains from one sample sequenced in a study of CD8 T cells in ankylosing spondylitis. MiXCR was run by TCRdb on the 5' RACE reads, yielding one entry per CDR3 protein. This table has about 160,000 distinct CDR3 sequences, around a tenth appearing once. Material: blood, either unsorted or a sorted T cell fraction (not recorded which). Every receptor here comes from a female donor with ankylosing spondylitis or in good health (not recorded which).

This clonotype was counted only a few times. V is TRBV5-1 and J is TRBJ2-3; TRBD2 aligns across 14 bases. Germline V gene sequence: CDR1 SGHRS, CDR2 YFSETQ. This CDR3 is built from 17 residues. V lost 4 bases, J lost 3 bases, and 7 bases stayed unmatched. The CDR3 is CASSLSGTSGSTDTQYF. CDR3 nucleotides: TGCGCCAGCAGCCTATCCGGGACTAGCGGGAGTACAGATACGCAGTATTTT. Combining the CDR3 with reference TRBV5-1 and TRBJ2-3 gives the whole variable domain KAGVTQTPRYLIKTRGQQVTLSCSPISGHRSVSWYQQTPGQGLQFLFEYFSETQRNKGNFPGRFSGRQFSNSRSEMNVSTLELGDSALYLCASSLSGTSGSTDTQYFGPGTRLTVL.

This chain uses TRBV9 with TRBJ2-1; D is possibly TRBD2 (6 bases). There are 16 residues in the CDR3. Germline V gene lookup returns CDR1 SGDLS and CDR2 YYNGEE. Deletions cut 0 bases from V and 7 bases from J, with 17 bases between. The CDR3 nucleotides are TGTGCCAGCAGCGTAGACGGGGGATTTGGGAAAAATGAGCAGTTCTTC. The encoded protein is CASSVDGGFGKNEQFF.

This clonotype came up many times. CDR3 amino acids: CASSLLKGGQSYEQYF. The CDR3 DNA sequence: TGTGCCAGCAGCTTACTTAAGGGTGGGCAGTCCTACGAGCAGTACTTC. This chain links TRBV7-8 with TRBJ2-7; D is unresolved. V was pared by 2 bases and J by 1 base, with 15 bases between. Germline V gene sequence: CDR1 SGHVS, CDR2 FQNEAQ. The CDR3 sequence is 16 residues long. Complete variable domain (other parts from reference TRBV7-8 and TRBJ2-7): GAGVSQSPRYKVAKRGQDVALRCDPISGHVSLFWYQQALGQGPEFLTYFQNEAQLDKSGLPSDRFFAERPEGSVSTLKIQRTQQEDSAVYLCASSLLKGGQSYEQYFGPGTRLTVT.

DNA for the CDR3: TGCACCATTAAGATCGGCGGGAGTGGGGCCCGGGAGCTGTTTTTT. This gives the protein CTIKIGGSGARELFF. The rearrangement links TRBV20-1 to TRBJ2-2; 7 nucleotides match TRBD2. Germline CDR1 reads DFQATT; CDR2 reads SNEGSKA (reference sequence). The CDR3 consists of 15 residues.

This clonotype appeared a few times. The chain employs TRBV27 and TRBJ2-5; 9 positions agree with TRBD2. CDR1 and CDR2 from the germline V gene are MNHEY and SMNVEV (reference sequence). The CDR3 totals 19 residues. The V and J ends lost 1 base and 1 base, in that order; junction bases with no gene match: 13. The CDR3 loop reads CASSLLAQGGGRAQETQYF. The CDR3 DNA is TGTGCCAGCAGTTTATTGGCGCAGGGTGGCGGGAGGGCCCAAGAGACCCAGTACTTC.

This chain connects TRBV24-1 to TRBJ1-5, with D unresolved. In germline, CDR1 is KGHDR, CDR2 SFDVKD. CDR3 length: 12 amino acids. Trimming removed 7 bases from V and 2 bases from J, with 5 bases in between. DNA of the CDR3: TGTGCCACCAGCGAGGGCAATCAGCCCCAGCATTTT. Its translation is CATSEGNQPQHF.

This clonotype has more than one count but fewer than ten. This sequence joins TRBV7-6 and TRBJ2-3; 13 nucleotides align to TRBD2. CDR3 size: 19 residues. Germline assignment: CDR1 SGHVS and CDR2 FNYEAQ. With V trimmed by 4 bases and J by 0 bases, 10 bases remained unmatched. CDR3 residues: CASSYRTSGSLSSTDTQYF. The CDR3 DNA is TGTGCCAGCAGCTACCGGACTAGCGGGAGTTTGTCTAGCACAGATACGCAGTATTTT.

This clonotype was seen only a few times. The gene calls are TRBV5-6 and TRBJ1-1; TRBD1 is a possible D gene (5 bases). This CDR3 contains 14 residues. The V end was cut by 3 bases, the J end by 1 base, with 10 bases between. Germline V gene sequence: CDR1 SGHDT, CDR2 YYEEEE. CDR3 DNA sequence: TGTGCCAGCAGCTCAGGGAGGGGGAACACTGAAGCTTTCTTT. This codes for CASSSGRGNTEAFF. The variable domain in full, completed from reference TRBV5-6 and TRBJ1-1, reads DAGVTQSPTHLIKTRGQQVTLRCSPKSGHDTVSWYQQALGQGPQFIFQYYEEEERQRGNFPDRFSGHQFPNYSSELNVNALLLGDSALYLCASSSGRGNTEAFFGQGTRLTVV.

DNA for the CDR3: TGCGCCACCAAACAGCGGGAGGGCCGTAATGAGCAGTTCTTC. Residues: CATKQREGRNEQFF. The V call is TRBV5-1, the J call TRBJ2-1; 10 nucleotides agree with TRBD2. Unmatched junction bases numbered 10, after V lost 9 bases and J lost 7 bases. Germline CDR1 is SGHRS and CDR2 is YFSETQ. The CDR3 extends over 14 amino acids.

The chain recombines TRBV7-6 with TRBJ2-7; TRBD1 might be the D (6 bases). The CDR3 is 12 residues long. V was trimmed by 5 bases and J by 6 bases, leaving 11 bases between them. Germline values: CDR1 SGHVS, CDR2 FNYEAQ. The CDR3 coding sequence is TGTGCCAGCAGCATCCGGACAGCCGAGCAGTACTTC. Protein sequence: CASSIRTAEQYF.

V is TRBV12-3 or TRBV12-4 and J is TRBJ2-3; 11 nucleotides agree with TRBD2. The CDR3 extends over 16 amino acids. J was trimmed by 4 bases and V by 3 bases; bases with no gene match: 6. DNA for the CDR3: TGTGCCAGCAGTTTCAAAGGACTAGCGGGCCCAGATACGCAGTATTTT. Translation: CASSFKGLAGPDTQYF.

This clonotype was observed a handful of times. The rearrangement links TRBV15 to TRBJ2-1, with a possible D match to TRBD1 (7 bases). V lost 0 bases and J 4 bases, leaving 28 bases between the germline ends. The CDR3 sequence is 21 residues long. Germline V gives CDR1 LNHNV, CDR2 YYDKDF (reference sequence). CDR3 amino acids: CATSRDRGPFSAGQIYNEQFF. CDR3 in DNA: TGTGCCACCAGCAGAGATCGGGGTCCATTCTCGGCGGGACAGATATACAATGAGCAGTTCTTC.

The V and J genes are TRBV19 and TRBJ2-1, with D maybe TRBD2 (5 bases). The V end was cut by 5 bases, the J end by 9 bases, with 14 bases between. CDR1 and CDR2 (germline): LNHDA, SQIVND (reference sequence). This CDR3 region has 13 residues. In DNA, the CDR3 is TGTGCCAGTAGTCTGGACTCACGCGGTGAGCAGTTCTTC. Protein product: CASSLDSRGEQFF.

The genes are TRBV12-3 or TRBV12-4 and TRBJ1-1; the D is unclear. The V gene lost 5 bases and the J gene lost 1 base, with 5 bases spanning the gap. The CDR3 consists of 12 residues. CDR3 in amino acids: CASSHKNTEAFF. The CDR3, as DNA: TGTGCCAGCAGTCACAAGAACACTGAAGCTTTCTTT.

This clonotype came up a few times. CDR3 DNA: TGCGCCAGCAGCTTGGGCTCTAGCACCTACAATGAGCAGTTCTTC. This encodes CASSLGSSTYNEQFF. The rearrangement links TRBV5-1 to TRBJ2-1; possible D gene TRBD2, 5 bases. CDR3 length: 15 residues. Trimming removed 0 bases at V and 2 bases at J, with 9 bases between. Germline V gene data show CDR1 as SGHRS and CDR2 as YFSETQ.

The rearrangement uses TRBV7-8 and TRBJ2-7; D remains unclear. Between the trimmed V and J ends, which lost 8 bases and 4 bases, there was a span of 12 bases. Germline V CDR1 and CDR2: SGHVS, FQNEAQ. This CDR3 is 12 amino acids long. The CDR3 spells CASGEVGYEQYF. CDR3 bases: TGTGCCAGCGGAGAAGTAGGGTACGAGCAGTACTTC.

This clonotype occurred many times. The rearrangement links TRBV20-1 to TRBJ2-1; tentatively, D is TRBD1 or TRBD2 (5 bases each). The germline CDR1 and CDR2 sequences are DFQATT and SNEGSKA (reference sequence). This CDR3 spans 14 amino acids. V was clipped by 4 bases and J by 0 bases, with 10 bases between them. The CDR3 here is CSAIGASSYNEQFF. For the CDR3, the DNA is TGCAGTGCTATCGGGGCCAGCTCCTACAATGAGCAGTTCTTC.

The table lists this clonotype with a count of one. V usage is TRBV11-3 and J usage is TRBJ1-5; D gene ambiguous. CDR1 SGHNT and CDR2 YENEEA come from the germline V gene. Trimming cost V 0 bases and J 3 bases, with 12 bases left between them. This CDR3 is built from 16 residues. The CDR3 DNA is TGTGCCAGCAGCTTAGATCAGGTGGTCCTCAATCAGCCCCAGCATTTT. It specifies CASSLDQVVLNQPQHF.

This clonotype was picked up many times. The gene calls are TRBV12-3 or TRBV12-4 and TRBJ2-3, with 12 bases fitting TRBD2. This CDR3 has 16 amino acids. Trimming removed 6 bases from V and 2 bases from J; junction bases left unmatched: 6. This CDR3 is CASSHGLAGYTDTQYF. The CDR3 bases are TGTGCCAGCAGCCACGGACTAGCGGGGTACACAGATACGCAGTATTTT.

This clonotype was counted between two and nine times. The V call is TRBV11-2, the J call TRBJ2-3; weak D call: TRBD1 (6 bases). From germline, CDR1 is SGHAT and CDR2 FQNNGV. V dropped 3 bases and J dropped 2 bases, with 9 bases sitting between them. This CDR3 region has 14 residues. CDR3 sequence: CASSFPGDTDTQYF. For the CDR3, the DNA is TGTGCCAGCAGCTTCCCAGGGGACACAGATACGCAGTATTTT.

This clonotype has at least ten counts. The rearrangement joins TRBV6-1 to TRBJ1-1; no clear D. Germline loops: CDR1 MNHNS, CDR2 SASEGT. The CDR3 is 11 residues long. Trimming left V 6 bases short and J 5 bases short, with 7 bases between. The CDR3 is CASSGRTEAFF. The CDR3 bases are TGTGCCAGCAGCGGGCGAACTGAAGCTTTCTTT.

This clonotype was counted only a few times. This chain joins TRBV12-3 or TRBV12-4 and TRBJ1-2; D uncertain. V was pared by 11 bases and J by 6 bases, with 13 bases between. This CDR3 is 11 amino acids long. The CDR3 bases are TGTGCCGGGATGGGTGCGGATGGCTACACCTTC. This sequence encodes CAGMGADGYTF.

CDR3 bases: TGCAGTGCTAGAGATCCTGGACTAGCGGGTGGGAGCTCCTACAATGAGCAGTTCTTC. It encodes CSARDPGLAGGSSYNEQFF. V gene TRBV20-1 combines with J gene TRBJ2-1; 11 bases are a match to TRBD2. Germline V lookup: CDR1 DFQATT, CDR2 SNEGSKA (reference sequence). The ends lost 0 bases at V and 0 bases at J; junction bases unmatched: 10. The CDR3 sequence is 19 residues long.

This clonotype came up many times. The rearrangement uses TRBV7-9 and TRBJ2-1; tentative D call: TRBD2 (5 bases). The CDR3 covers 15 residues. V lost 1 base and J lost 2, with 9 bases in between. Germline CDR1 and CDR2: SEHNR and FQNEAQ (reference sequence). CDR3 loop: CASSLGGLPYNEQFF. The CDR3 region has the DNA TGTGCCAGCAGCTTAGGAGGACTTCCCTACAATGAGCAGTTCTTC.

V usage is TRBV28 and J usage is TRBJ2-6, with D possibly TRBD1 on 6 matching bases. V was cut by 5 bases and J by 0 bases, with 11 bases left in between. Germline V gene lookup returns CDR1 MDHEN and CDR2 SYDVKM. The CDR3 length is 16 residues. CDR3 residues: CASSTTGFSGANVLTF. CDR3 sequence (DNA): TGTGCCAGCAGTACGACAGGTTTCTCTGGGGCCAACGTCCTGACTTTC.

This clonotype has at least ten counts. The chain recombines TRBV5-1 with TRBJ2-1; TRBD2 aligns across 12 bases. From germline, CDR1 is SGHRS and CDR2 YFSETQ. With 4 bases clipped from V and 1 base from J, the junction kept 6 bases outside the gene matches. The CDR3 has 17 residues. As DNA, the CDR3 is TGCGCCAGCAGCCCGACTAGCGGGAGAACTTCCTACAATGAGCAGTTCTTC. This gives the protein CASSPTSGRTSYNEQFF.

In this sample, this clonotype turned up many times. This chain links TRBV15 with TRBJ2-1; no firm D call. V lost 1 base, J lost 8 bases, and 3 bases lay in between. CDR1 LNHNV and CDR2 YYDKDF come from the germline V gene (reference sequence). The CDR3 is 11 amino acids. This CDR3 reads CATSRGDEQFF. The CDR3 DNA sequence: TGTGCCACCAGCAGAGGAGATGAGCAGTTCTTC.